The sample holds one count of the clone carrying this T cell receptor (beta chain). Antigen specificity is unknown. RNA transcripts gave rise to amplified TCR beta CDR3 regions. RT-PCR in the first round (using the HTBI primer set) targeted the TCR CDR3. MiXCR, run by TCRdb on the multiplex PCR reads, gives a single entry per CDR3 protein. Of roughly 510,000 distinct CDR3 sequences in the sample, roughly 45% were seen once. The record originates from a study of T cells in Graves' hyperthyroidism and ophthalmopathy. Findings of the study overall: Model-based prediction identified ophthalmopathy a median about 7 months prior to its onset.

This CDR3 comprises 13 residues. Germline lookup yields CDR1 SQVTM and CDR2 ANQGSEA. Trimming pared 3 bases from V and 7 bases from J, leaving 13 bases between. This receptor was obtained from an adult woman with Graves' disease, either hyperthyroidism or ophthalmopathy (not recorded which). Specimen: peripheral blood or thyroid tissue (not recorded which). The chain carries TRBV29-1 and TRBJ1-3; D possibly corresponds to TRBD1 (5 bases). The CDR3 DNA reads as TGCAGCGTTGATCAGGGTCGGGAGAACACCATATATTTT. It is translated as CSVDQGRENTIYF.